The clone carrying this T cell receptor beta chain was recorded many times. Its target is not known. Germline and junction disagree at one end, which may indicate a read error. The source of the sample is a study of regulatory T cells in long-lasting Graves disease. Study summary: Persistent cases took antithyroid drugs over 5 years and stayed TSH receptor antibody positive. Overall study results and limits: A limited number of samples was an acknowledged limitation.

The CDR3 consists of 13 residues. Germline values: CDR1 DFQATT, CDR2 SNEGSKA (reference sequence). Building of the TCR beta libraries involved iRepertoire HTBI primers and Arm-PCR of CDR3 regions. Each CDR3 protein gets one entry after TCRdb re-called the multiplex PCR reads with MiXCR. This table holds 300,000 to 500,000 distinct CDR3 sequences, around 20% found once. Sample time point: persistent/refractory GD, antithyroid drugs over 5 years with positive TRAb. From PBMCs, RNA was extracted and then used to make the TCR library. The TCR originated in a female donor with Graves disease. This chain uses TRBV20-1 with TRBJ2-7, with 7 bases matching TRBD2. The source material was peripheral blood mononuclear cells (PBMCs), sampled when the disease was refractory, from a patient treated with antithyroid drugs. DNA for the CDR3: TGCAGTGCCAGAGAGGGCGGGAGTTACGAGCAGTACTTC. It yields the protein CSAREGGSYEQYF.